This TCR beta chain was captured by sequencing in a study of cytomegalovirus exposure and HLA in healthy donors (dated by TCRdb to about 2017). At the level of the whole study: An earlier analysis of under 600 of the donors reported approximately 300 Gb of sequence data and roughly 100 million unique TCR beta sequences from 150 million to 200 million T cells. Every repertoire in the discovery cohort had been generated on one and the same sequencing platform. The aim of the study was to test whether cataloging public T cell receptors could identify signatures of past pathogen exposure. On average, around 200,000 unique TCR beta nucleotide sequences were sequenced per donor among a few hundred genotyped donors of the cohort, with 15% to 20% of those sequences being non-productive. A separate validation cohort of over 95 different subjects was used in addition to the approximately 640-subject first cohort. Roughly 300 gigabases of sequencing data and 80 million or so unique TCR sequences were included in an early release covering 550 to 800 HLA-typed donors. To study patterns of TCR occurrence, a later analysis re-analyzed previously published TCR beta repertoires from around 660 donors and added high-resolution HLA genotyping. Rather than using new phenotypic data, the later analysis identified candidate immune exposures from TCR beta sequences and from how often those sequences occurred across donors. Typing coverage varied by locus: 629-630 donors for A, B, C, DRB1 and DQB1; more than 500 for DQA1; around 610 for DPA1; approximately 490 for DPB1. Of the roughly 390 genotyped donors, 81% were placed in the genetic ancestry cluster associated with self-reported Caucasian donors. To decide whether each TCR beta V gene segment behaved as functional or pseudogenic, an earlier analysis of several hundred of the donors relied on high-throughput TCR beta sequencing. Four to six DR-DQ haplotypes were handled as single units for association and clustering, since linkage in the cohort was strong. High-throughput TCR immunosequencing, statistical association of individual TCRs with disease status, and machine learning were combined to predict cytomegalovirus infection status. A later genetic analysis took genome-wide SNP genotypes for about 65% of the 666 donors and used that subset as a discovery cohort. HLA typing covered class I and class II loci at four-digit resolution. Using immunosequencing, the study profiled T cell repertoires from roughly 650 subjects and related those repertoires to cytomegalovirus serostatus. Donor age, sex, ethnicity and CMV serostatus were compiled alongside the repertoire data. On the study overall, not on this receptor specifically: A later analysis associated about 18,000 TCR beta sequences with specific HLA alleles at a false discovery rate of 0.05. In a later analysis, several top co-occurrence clusters were reported to appear linked to parvovirus B19, influenza, CMV and Epstein-Barr virus. A further reported finding was that TCR beta sequences accurately predicted the HLA-A and HLA-B alleles for most subjects in the first cohort. Immune exposure information for the cohort was limited to CMV serostatus. Sequencing depth was assumed to be roughly uniform across donors in the presence/absence analyses, though that assumption may not hold. In a later genetic analysis, fewer N-insertions in productive TCRs were reported among donors in an Asian-associated ancestry cluster than the roughly 700-donor mean. Correlated functional status among segregating V segments might reflect linkage disequilibrium, but an unknown experimental factor could not be ruled out. Because HLA typing was missing for some donors at each locus, association tests included only the typed subset. A later analysis found that most CMV-associated TCR beta chains appeared HLA-restricted, with HLA associations seemingly driven largely by CMV exposure. In a later genetic analysis, a missense DCLRE1C variant was associated with V-gene and J-gene trimming of TCR beta chains, and the association was replicated in an independent cohort. Across donors, most TCR sequences were observed very rarely, whereas some public TCRs were present in many individuals. According to the authors, the approach could potentially be generalized to other disease states and immunological phenotypes. Broadly in line with IMGT annotations, most TCR beta V segments showed up in productive rearrangements about 87% or about 30% of the time in an earlier analysis of around 600 of the donors. Because counts were too low, about 18 rarely observed V segments, including chromosome 9 orphons, were excluded from the earlier analysis of some 540 of the donors. The classifier was reported to diagnose cytomegalovirus status with high specificity and sensitivity in both the original cohort and the validation cohort. The sequencing pipeline was judged likely to have produced a cluster of highly shared sequence variants as a technical artifact. The study gave a list of about 160 TCR beta chains associated with cytomegalovirus. Three of the identified cytomegalovirus-associated TCR beta chains were confirmed in vitro to be specific for cytomegalovirus antigens. According to a later analysis, TCR association rates differed among HLA loci, with DRB1 alleles showing the most associated TCRs and HLA-C alleles showing the fewest. In this cohort, only TCR beta chains were sequenced, and detectable features were limited by the absence of alpha or paired-chain data. Assigning TCR associations to individual alleles was difficult when HLA alleles, especially DR and DQ, strongly co-occurred. Some IMGT-functional V segments, including TRBV6-2 and TRBV6-3, could not be distinguished by the 87-base-pair reads and were therefore excluded. In a later analysis, HLA-associated TCR beta chains were found to be more clonally expanded and to have lower generation probabilities than equally common non-associated chains.

The library was generated by the immunoSEQ multiplex PCR assay. For the multiplex PCR, a mixture combining 60 forward primers for TCR Vbeta segments and 13 reverse primers for TCR Jbeta segments was used. The CDR3 region of rearranged TCR beta genes was amplified from genomic DNA with a multiplex PCR assay. On the Illumina HiSeq System, the amplified TCR beta libraries were sequenced as 87-base-pair reads. From the authors' description of their analysis: A later analysis tallied roughly 76 million unique TCR beta chains across the 666 repertoires, and roughly 11 million of those chains were shared by two or more donors. Raw reads were error-corrected and collapsed into unique sequences by a nearest-neighbor algorithm in which closely related sequences were merged to remove PCR and sequencing errors. V, D and J gene segments were assigned by aligning CDR3 sequences to IMGT reference sequences. For a sequence to be retained, at least a six-nucleotide match to both a V gene segment and a J gene segment was required. Rearrangements were classified as productive when the CDR3 lacked stop codons and remained in frame with V and J, and all other rearrangements were classified as non-productive. CDR3 was defined according to IMGT convention as the region running from the second conserved V-encoded cysteine to the conserved J-encoded phenylalanine. The earlier analysis of some 540 of the donors excluded any sequence lacking an unambiguous match to a single V gene segment. An earlier analysis of a few hundred of the donors classified V segments as functional when productive rearrangements were above 56.7% and as segregating when the standard deviation between donors was above 5%. To diagnose cytomegalovirus status from the catalog of TCR beta chain sequences, a statistical classification framework was built. In a later analysis, TCR nucleotide sequences were compared against IMGT/GENE-DB human TR gene sequences so that V and J genes could be assigned. Using the TCRdist pipeline, a later analysis assigned CDR3 sequences along with most-parsimonious VDJ recombination scenarios. In a later analysis, each TCR beta chain was defined by its CDR3 amino acid sequence together with its V-gene family, and reads without a unique V-gene family were excluded. To address suspected cross-contamination and a sequencing artifact, a later analysis removed roughly 580 highly shared, low-generation-probability nucleotide sequences. In a later analysis, a clonal expansion index was calculated for each public chain from normalized within-repertoire ranks of inferred template counts. A later analysis computed generation probabilities with a VDJ recombination model fitted to out-of-frame rearrangements, and checked the results against IGoR. In a later analysis, hypergeometric tests were used to score TCR-TCR, TCR-HLA and TCR-CMV co-occurrence, with a repertoire-size bias correction applied to TCR pairs. False discovery rates were estimated in a later analysis by permuting HLA or CMV assignments 20 times. In a later analysis, co-occurring TCRs were grouped using DBSCAN, with TCRdist sequence similarity added in when clustering inside HLA-allele-positive subsets. Repertoires with fewer than 30,000 or more than 120,000 public chains, plus five repertoires with anomalous nucleotide sharing, were excluded from co-occurrence clustering. TCRdb re-hosts the immuneACCESS table, in-frame sequences only. Its copies lack some clones; in the studies checked, an unresolved V gene accounts for under half of them, and the cause for the rest is not known. V and J calls and clone size follow that table, whereas D and trimming were derived from the DNA. The sample contains roughly 100,000 clones, roughly 80% of them found a single time. Roughly 4% of the sample goes to the ten largest clones.

About this clone: This receptor's antigen is unknown. Relative to the germline gene, one junction end is altered; a read error may explain this. Other DNA sequences in this sample translate to the same CDR3.

From cysteine to phenylalanine, the CDR3 is 14 amino acids long. The only DNA kept is the CDR3, 42 bases in frame from the first base. The germline V gene (reference sequence) gives CDR1 as SEHNR and CDR2 as FQNEAQ. The cohort was made up of roughly 670 healthy bone marrow donors. At the time of sampling, every cohort member was nominally healthy, though immune exposures that went unrecorded were likely present. The donor tested CMV seropositive and was one of the 289 seropositive cohort members. Every donor gave a peripheral blood sample, and the peripheral blood mononuclear cells from that sample were used for TCR beta sequencing. Genomic DNA was extracted from the blood cell samples with the Qiagen DNeasy Blood Extraction Kit.

The rearranged segments are TRBV7-9 and TRBJ2-5; TRBD2 agrees with 7 junctional bases. The material sequenced was PBMCs. The sequence was collected from a man aged 50 to 60 in good health and CMV-seropositive. In nucleotides, the sequence is TGTGCCAGCAGCCTAGCGGAGTACCAAGAGACCCAGTACTTC. It encodes CASSLAEYQETQYF.